These 20 T cell receptor beta chains were all obtained from the same sample, sequenced in a study of blood T cell repertoires in COVID-19. The table came from immunoSEQ multiplex PCR; TCRdb's copy has only in-frame clones and leaves some out. The table has approximately 440,000 clones, less than 95% seen once; the top ten hold about 0.6%. Sequences were obtained from PBMCs or T cells enriched from blood (not recorded which). All receptors derive from a young man who had recovered from COVID-19.

The chain is built from TRBV19 and TRBJ1-2, with D perhaps matching TRBD1 (6 bases). CDR3 length: 13 residues. Germline V lookup: CDR1 LNHDA, CDR2 SQIVND (reference sequence). With 4 bases removed from V and 5 bases from J, the gap between germline ends came to 11 bases. The CDR3 loop is CASSTITGYGYTF. The CDR3 DNA follows: TGTGCCAGTAGTACAATTACAGGGTATGGCTACACCTTC.

The chain has TRBV11-3 and TRBJ1-5; no firm D call. Germline CDR1 and CDR2: SGHNT and YENEEA. The ends were cut back, 2 bases at V and 1 base at J, with 3 bases in the middle. This CDR3 comprises 13 residues. CDR3 loop: CASSLSSNQPQHF. The CDR3 DNA follows: TGTGCCAGCAGCTTATCGAGCAATCAGCCCCAGCATTTT.

This rearrangement joins TRBV7-9 to TRBJ1-2, with TRBD1 matching 7 bases. V was clipped by 0 bases and J by 8 bases; unmatched bases: 6. Germline CDR1 reads SEHNR; CDR2 reads FQNEAQ (reference sequence). The CDR3 loop spans 14 amino acids. The CDR3 loop reads CASSLAPTGLGYTF. The CDR3, as DNA: TGTGCCAGCAGCTTAGCGCCGACAGGGTTAGGCTACACCTTC.

The chain employs TRBV28 and TRBJ1-2, with D maybe TRBD1 (5 bases). Trimming took 3 bases from V and 7 from J, leaving 15 bases between them. This CDR3 comprises 14 residues. CDR1 is MDHEN, CDR2 SYDVKM, per germline. CDR3 nucleotide sequence: TGTGCCAGCAGTTTTGGGGGGAATCAGGGTGGCTACACCTTC. Translating gives CASSFGGNQGGYTF.

The chain has TRBV30 and TRBJ2-7; no clear D. The length of the CDR3 is 13 residues. The germline V gene has CDR1 GTSNPN and CDR2 SVGIG (reference sequence). V was clipped by 3 bases and J by 0 bases, with 9 bases between them. CDR3 bases: TGTGCCTGGAGGCCCCGTAGCTCCTACGAGCAGTACTTC. The encoded protein is CAWRPRSSYEQYF.

The rearrangement uses TRBV5-1 and TRBJ2-1, with 9 nucleotides matching TRBD2. CDR3 length equals 17 residues. Germline loops: CDR1 SGHRS, CDR2 YFSETQ. Trimming took 0 bases from V and 1 from J; bases not matched to a gene: 5. CDR3 protein: CASSLEGSGSSYNEQFF. The CDR3, as DNA: TGCGCCAGCAGCTTGGAGGGTAGCGGGAGTTCCTACAATGAGCAGTTCTTC.

A note on this clone: The same CDR3 arises from other DNA sequences in this sample as well. V is TRBV7-3 and J is TRBJ1-1, with D tentatively TRBD1 (5 bases). Trimming left V 5 bases short and J 1 base short, with 8 bases between. In germline, CDR1 is SGHTA, CDR2 FQGTGA. The CDR3 loop spans 13 amino acids. The CDR3 region has the DNA TGTGCCAGCAGCCCCGGACAGAACACTGAAGCTTTCTTT. This codes for CASSPGQNTEAFF.

This chain joins TRBV2 and TRBJ2-7, with TRBD2 identical over 9 bases. This CDR3 comprises 17 residues. J lost 2 bases, V lost 6 bases, and 14 bases had no gene match. Germline CDR1 SNHLY, CDR2 FYNNEI. DNA of the CDR3: TGTGCCAGCAGCGAACAGGGTGCCCTAGCGGGGCCCTACGAGCAGTACTTC. Translating gives CASSEQGALAGPYEQYF.

This clone is a singleton in its sample. This chain links TRBV6-5 with TRBJ2-2, with 10 positions matching TRBD2. The CDR3 sequence is 14 residues long. Germline V lookup: CDR1 MNHEY, CDR2 SVGAGI. The trim removed 4 bases at V and 7 bases at J, leaving 3 bases unmatched. CDR3 sequence reads: CASSSLAGGGELFF. CDR3 bases: TGTGCCAGCAGTTCGTTAGCGGGAGGCGGGGAGCTGTTTTTT.

The rearrangement links TRBV25-1 to TRBJ1-2; TRBD1 matches at 8 bases. V lost 5 bases, J lost 8 bases, and 7 bases stayed unmatched. CDR1 is MGHDK and CDR2 is SYGVNS in the germline V gene. The CDR3 loop spans 13 amino acids. Here the CDR3 reads CASSLLSGGGYTF. The CDR3 nucleotides are TGTGCCAGCAGTCTACTTTCAGGGGGCGGCTACACCTTC.

Regarding this clone: Within the sample, other DNA sequences also encode this same CDR3. The chain is built from TRBV28 and TRBJ1-2; D may be TRBD1 (6 bases). The CDR3 spans 13 residues. Germline V gene sequence: CDR1 MDHEN, CDR2 SYDVKM. Trimming cost V 3 bases and J 4 bases, with 9 bases left between them. The CDR3 spells CASSLRGGYGYTF. CDR3 nucleotide sequence: TGTGCCAGCAGTTTGAGAGGGGGCTATGGCTACACCTTC.

This chain connects TRBV28 to TRBJ2-2; D perhaps matches TRBD1 (6 bases). CDR3 length: 14 amino acids. The germline V gene has CDR1 MDHEN and CDR2 SYDVKM. Trimming took off 6 bases at V and 1 base at J, with 9 bases between the two ends. CDR3 sequence: CASSPDRNTGELFF. The CDR3 DNA follows: TGTGCCAGCAGCCCGGACAGGAACACCGGGGAGCTGTTTTTT. Full variable domain (missing parts from reference TRBV28 and TRBJ2-2): DVKVTQSSRYLVKRTGEKVFLECVQDMDHENMFWYRQDPGLGLRLIYFSYDVKMKEKGDIPEGYSVSREKKERFSLILESASTNQTSMYLCASSPDRNTGELFFGEGSRLTVL.

The rearrangement joins TRBV4-1 to TRBJ1-1; the D is unclear. Germline V gives CDR1 MGHRA, CDR2 YSYEKL. The CDR3 contains 18 residues. The V and J ends lost 1 base and 6 bases respectively, with 24 bases between them. CDR3 nucleotide sequence: TGCGCCAGCAGCCAAGCGAGTGTGTTTCGGGGTATGGTCCCTGAAGCTTTCTTT. It specifies CASSQASVFRGMVPEAFF.

The chain couples TRBV5-4 to TRBJ1-1; 7 bases line up with TRBD1. Per germline, CDR1 SGHNT and CDR2 YYREEE (reference sequence). Trimming at V came to 2 bases and at J to 5 bases, leaving 6 bases not matched to a gene. The CDR3 contains 14 residues. The CDR3: CASSFDRARTEAFF. The CDR3, as DNA: TGTGCCAGCAGCTTCGACAGGGCTAGGACTGAAGCTTTCTTT.

J is TRBJ1-6 and V is TRBV5-4; D ambiguous. The V end lost 4 bases, the J end lost 0 bases, and 11 bases lay between the germline ends. This CDR3 has 16 residues. From germline, CDR1 is SGHNT and CDR2 YYREEE (reference sequence). CDR3 sequence (DNA): TGTGCCAGCAGCCGGGCGGAGGGCTCCTATAATTCACCCCTCCACTTT. It translates to CASSRAEGSYNSPLHF.

The chain is built from TRBV5-1 and TRBJ1-4; tentatively, D is TRBD1 (5 bases). Between the trimmed V and J ends, which lost 6 bases and 6 bases, there was a span of 15 bases. Germline V CDR1 and CDR2: SGHRS, YFSETQ. The CDR3 covers 14 residues. DNA of the CDR3: TGCGCCAGCACCTATCGACGGGGGGATGAAAAACTGTTTTTT. Residues: CASTYRRGDEKLFF.

This clone was recorded once. CDR3 in amino acids: CASSSEGPREQYF. The CDR3 DNA reads as TGTGCCAGCAGCTCGGAGGGCCCCCGGGAGCAGTACTTC. This rearrangement joins TRBV5-4 to TRBJ2-7; weak D call: TRBD2 (6 bases). V dropped 3 bases and J dropped 7 bases, with 14 bases sitting between them. This CDR3 has 13 amino acids. The germline V gene has CDR1 SGHNT and CDR2 YYREEE (reference sequence).

V is TRBV19 and J is TRBJ2-7; 12 positions match TRBD2. The junction had 0 bases not matched to a gene; V was cut back by 4 bases and J by 2 bases. The CDR3 consists of 14 residues. Germline CDR1 reads LNHDA; CDR2 reads SQIVND (reference sequence). The DNA of the CDR3 is TGTGCCAGTAGTAGGACTAGCGGGACCTACGAGCAGTACTTC. Translation gives CASSRTSGTYEQYF.

The chain recombines TRBV12-5 with TRBJ2-5; 13 bases are shared with TRBD2. The ends lost 4 bases at V and 1 base at J; junction bases unmatched: 12. From germline, CDR1 is LGHNT and CDR2 FRNRAP. The CDR3 is 19 amino acids. For the CDR3, the DNA is TGTGCTAGTGGTTCCCCCCGACTAGCGGGGGGACGCACCCAAGAGACCCAGTACTTC. It translates to CASGSPRLAGGRTQETQYF.

V gene TRBV13 combines with J gene TRBJ2-1; tentatively, D is TRBD1 (8 bases). This CDR3 is 16 amino acids long. The germline CDR1 and CDR2 sequences are PRHDT and FYEKMQ (reference sequence). Trimming took 4 bases from V and 3 from J, leaving 16 bases between them. CDR3 residues: CASSSRTGTNYNEQFF. The CDR3, as DNA: TGTGCCAGCAGCTCCAGGACAGGGACTAACTACAATGAGCAGTTCTTC. Using reference TRBV13 and TRBJ2-1 for the parts outside the CDR3, the full variable domain is AAGVIQSPRHLIKEKRETATLKCYPIPRHDTVYWYQQGPGQDPQFLISFYEKMQSDKGSIPDRFSAQQFSDYHSELNMSSLELGDSALYFCASSSRTGTNYNEQFFGPGTRLTVL.